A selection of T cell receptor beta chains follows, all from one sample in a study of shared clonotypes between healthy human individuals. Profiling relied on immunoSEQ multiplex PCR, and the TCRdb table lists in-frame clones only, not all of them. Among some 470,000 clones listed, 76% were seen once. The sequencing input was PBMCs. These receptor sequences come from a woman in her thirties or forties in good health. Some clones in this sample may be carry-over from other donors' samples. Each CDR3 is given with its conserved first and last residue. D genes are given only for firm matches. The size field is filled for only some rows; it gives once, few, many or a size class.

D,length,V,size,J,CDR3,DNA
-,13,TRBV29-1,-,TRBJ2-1,CSAGDPTYNEQFF,TGCAGCGCAGGGGACCCTACCTACAATGAGCAGTTCTTC
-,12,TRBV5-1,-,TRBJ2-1,CASSLELVEQFF,TGCGCCAGCAGCTTGGAACTAGTAGAGCAGTTCTTC
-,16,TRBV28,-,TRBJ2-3,CASSRDPRASTDTQYF,TGTGCCAGCAGCCGGGACCCCCGGGCCTCCACAGATACGCAGTATTTT
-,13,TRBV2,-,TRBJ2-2,CASTPSNTGELFF,TGTGCCAGCACTCCTTCAAACACCGGGGAGCTGTTTTTT
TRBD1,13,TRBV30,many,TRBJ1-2,CAWSVGTGYGYTF,TGTGCCTGGAGTGTGGGGACAGGGTACGGCTACACCTTC
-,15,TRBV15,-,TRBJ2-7,CATSGGWDHSYEQYF,TGTGCCACCAGCGGGGGGTGGGACCACTCCTACGAGCAGTACTTC
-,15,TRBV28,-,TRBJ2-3,CASSTPAGHTDTQYF,TGTGCCAGCAGTACACCAGCGGGTCACACAGATACGCAGTATTTT
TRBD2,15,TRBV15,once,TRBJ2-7,CATSRDPSGRYEQYF,TGTGCCACCAGCAGAGATCCCAGCGGGAGATACGAGCAGTACTTC
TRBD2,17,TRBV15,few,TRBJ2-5,CATSTGDLAGSGETQYF,TGTGCCACCAGCACTGGGGACTTAGCGGGATCGGGCGAGACCCAGTACTTC
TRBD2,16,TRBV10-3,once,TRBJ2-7,CAISGISGGSSYEQYF,TGTGCCATCAGTGGGATAAGCGGGGGGAGCTCCTACGAGCAGTACTTC
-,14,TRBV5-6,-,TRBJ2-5,CASSLGRGFGEQYF,TGTGCCAGCAGCTTGGGGCGCGGTTTCGGGGAGCAGTACTTC
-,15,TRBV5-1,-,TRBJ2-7,CASSSTGPPLVEQYF,TGCGCCAGCAGCTCAACCGGGCCTCCCTTGGTTGAGCAGTACTTC
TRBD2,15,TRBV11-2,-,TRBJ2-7,CANRPWDGGSYEQYF,TGTGCCAACCGTCCATGGGATGGCGGGAGTTACGAGCAGTACTTC
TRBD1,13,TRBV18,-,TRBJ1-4,CASQTGLVEKLFF,TGTGCCAGCCAGACAGGGTTGGTTGAAAAACTGTTTTTT
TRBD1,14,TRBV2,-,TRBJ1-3,CASNGQGAGNTIYF,TGTGCCAGCAATGGACAGGGGGCTGGAAACACCATATATTTT
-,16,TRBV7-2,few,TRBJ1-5,CASSPRGGAGNQPQHF,TGTGCCAGCAGCCCAAGGGGTGGGGCAGGCAATCAGCCCCAGCATTTT
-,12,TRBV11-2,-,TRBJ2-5,CASSENQETQYF,TGTGCCAGCAGCGAGAATCAAGAGACCCAGTACTTC
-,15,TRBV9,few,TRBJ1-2,CASSVGVGTNYGYTF,TGTGCCAGCAGCGTAGGAGTAGGGACTAACTATGGCTACACCTTC
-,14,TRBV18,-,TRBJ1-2,CASSPNRRIYGYTF,TGTGCCAGCTCACCAAACAGGCGGATCTATGGCTACACCTTC
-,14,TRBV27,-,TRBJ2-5,CASSRTERWETQYF,TGTGCCAGCTCTAGGACAGAACGATGGGAGACCCAGTACTTC
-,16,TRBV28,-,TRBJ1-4,CASSFSWGQGHEKLFF,TGTGCCAGCAGTTTCAGCTGGGGGCAGGGGCATGAAAAACTGTTTTTT
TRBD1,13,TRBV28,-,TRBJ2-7,CASRKGASYEQYF,TGTGCCAGCAGGAAGGGGGCATCCTACGAGCAGTACTTC
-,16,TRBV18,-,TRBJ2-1,CASSPWKGEGYNEQFF,TGTGCCAGCTCACCATGGAAGGGAGAGGGCTACAATGAGCAGTTCTTC
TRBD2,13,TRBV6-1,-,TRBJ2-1,CASSERTSSEQFF,TGTGCCAGCAGTGAAAGGACTAGCAGTGAGCAGTTCTTC
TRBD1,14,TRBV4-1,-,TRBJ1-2,CASSQRDRDYGYTF,TGCGCCAGCAGCCAACGGGACAGGGACTATGGCTACACCTTC
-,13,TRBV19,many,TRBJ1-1,CASSLTGNTEAFF,TGTGCCAGTAGTCTTACAGGGAACACTGAAGCTTTCTTT
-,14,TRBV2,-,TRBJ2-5,CASIRDIREETQYF,TGTGCCAGCATCAGAGACATCCGTGAAGAGACCCAGTACTTC
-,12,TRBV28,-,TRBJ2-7,CASSFASREQYF,TGTGCCAGCAGTTTCGCATCTCGCGAGCAGTACTTC
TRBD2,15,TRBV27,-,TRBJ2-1,CASSLWLAGVDEQFF,TGTGCCAGCAGTTTATGGCTAGCGGGAGTCGATGAGCAGTTCTTC
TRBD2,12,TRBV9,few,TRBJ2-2,CASQSGSGELFF,TGTGCCAGCCAAAGCGGGAGCGGGGAGCTGTTTTTT
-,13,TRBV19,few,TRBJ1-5,CASSIDDGQPQHF,TGTGCCAGTAGTATAGATGACGGTCAGCCCCAGCATTTT
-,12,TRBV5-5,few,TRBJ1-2,CASSLGDIGYTF,TGTGCCAGCAGCTTGGGGGATATCGGCTACACCTTC
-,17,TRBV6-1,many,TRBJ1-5,CASREAWRGTRGQPQHF,TGTGCCAGCAGGGAAGCCTGGAGGGGCACGAGGGGTCAGCCCCAGCATTTT
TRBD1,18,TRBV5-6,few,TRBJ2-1,CASSLQWTGVKPYNEQFF,TGTGCCAGCAGCTTGCAGTGGACAGGGGTCAAACCCTACAATGAGCAGTTCTTC
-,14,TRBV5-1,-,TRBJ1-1,CASGPRGVGTEAFF,TGCGCCAGCGGGCCCCGAGGGGTAGGCACTGAAGCTTTCTTT
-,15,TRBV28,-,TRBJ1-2,CASSLARGTTYGYTF,TGTGCCAGCAGTTTAGCCCGCGGGACCACCTATGGCTACACCTTC
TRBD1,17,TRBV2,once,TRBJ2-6,CASRKDRGLSGANVLTF,TGTGCCAGCAGGAAGGACAGGGGGCTCTCTGGGGCCAACGTCCTGACTTTC